This T cell receptor beta chain emerged from a study of control samples from healthy donors and cancer patients. Assay used: immunoSEQ multiplex PCR; TCRdb lists only in-frame clones, some missing. The data show some 120,000 clones, about 95% seen once. Sample: blood. This clonotype was sampled from a man aged 25 to 40 in good health.

This CDR3 is CASSWDRPQDSPLHF. The CDR3 DNA reads as TGTGCCAGCAGTTGGGACAGGCCACAAGATTCACCCCTCCACTTT. The V call is TRBV2, the J call TRBJ1-6, with 8 nucleotides matching TRBD1. Trimming took 5 bases from V and 8 from J; bases not matched to a gene: 8. The CDR3 has 15 residues. The V gene's germline CDR1 is SNHLY and CDR2 FYNNEI.